A single sample is the source of the 17 T cell receptor beta chains below, sequenced in a study of early T cells in non-severe SARS-CoV-2 infection. TCRdb passed the 5' RACE reads through MiXCR, listing each CDR3 protein once. The repertoire holds 35,000 to 50,000 distinct CDR3 sequences, with 7% to 7.5% as singletons. Sequences were obtained from whole blood. These receptors were taken from an adult who was a healthcare worker with PCR-confirmed SARS-CoV-2 infection or an uninfected control (not recorded which).

At least ten counts were recorded for this clonotype. The chain carries TRBV6-6 and TRBJ2-7; D possibly corresponds to TRBD1 (6 bases). The CDR3 is made up of 14 amino acids. Germline V gives CDR1 MNHNY, CDR2 SVGAGI (reference sequence). Trimming left V 5 bases short and J 4 bases short, with 15 bases between. The CDR3 loop reads CASSTSGTLYEQYF. As DNA, the CDR3 is TGTGCCAGCAGTACATCCGGGACACTTTACGAGCAGTACTTC.

This clonotype came up a few times. This chain links TRBV6-2 or TRBV6-3 with TRBJ2-5; the D gene is possibly TRBD2 (6 bases). The CDR3 runs 15 residues. Trimming removed 6 bases from V and 4 bases from J, with 18 bases in between. CDR1 and CDR2 from the germline V gene are MNHEY and SVGEGT. The CDR3 coding sequence is TGTGCCAGCAGCCCGGACTACTCCTCGGCAGAGACCCAGTACTTC. As protein: CASSPDYSSAETQYF.

The rearrangement uses TRBV20-1 and TRBJ1-2; D gene unclear. The CDR3 spans 13 residues. V was pared by 4 bases and J by 3 bases, with 12 bases between. CDR1 is DFQATT, CDR2 SNEGSKA, per germline (reference sequence). As DNA, the CDR3 is TGCAGTGCTAACTCAAGGGAAGACTATGGCTACACCTTC. As protein: CSANSREDYGYTF.

This clonotype was found a few times. The chain employs TRBV5-5 and TRBJ2-7; 8 positions match TRBD2. With 4 bases clipped from V and 4 bases from J, the junction kept 13 bases outside the gene matches. The CDR3 loop spans 16 amino acids. Germline V gene data show CDR1 as SGHKS and CDR2 as YYEKEE (reference sequence). The CDR3 coding sequence is TGTGCCAGCAGCCCCTTAGGGCGGGGGGCCTTATACGAGCAGTACTTC. The encoded protein is CASSPLGRGALYEQYF. The whole variable domain, filled in from reference TRBV5-5 and TRBJ2-7, reads DAGVTQSPTHLIKTRGQQVTLRCSPISGHKSVSWYQQVLGQGPQFIFQYYEKEERGRGNFPDRFSARQFPNYSSELNVNALLLGDSALYLCASSPLGRGALYEQYFGPGTRLTVT.

The chain carries TRBV12-2 and TRBJ1-5; the table's D call, TRBD1, has no DNA check behind it. TRBV12-2 is described as a pseudogene. CDR3 length equals 14 residues. The CDR3 region is CASRLPRAGGPQHF. CDR3 DNA sequence: TGTGCAAGTCGCTTACCCCGGGCCGGGGGGCCCCAGCATTTT.

This clonotype has at least ten counts. The V and J genes are TRBV6-4 and TRBJ2-1; D is possibly TRBD1 (5 bases). Trimming removed 2 bases at V and 6 bases at J, with 14 bases between. CDR3 length: 15 residues. Germline loops: CDR1 MRHNA, CDR2 SNTAGT. In DNA, the CDR3 is TGTGCCAGCAGTGACGGCAGGGCCCCTGGCAATGAGCAGTTCTTC. Translation: CASSDGRAPGNEQFF.

This clonotype has ten or more counts. This chain joins TRBV9 and TRBJ1-1; the D is unclear. Germline V gene lookup returns CDR1 SGDLS and CDR2 YYNGEE. This CDR3 contains 11 residues. The ends were cut back, 3 bases at V and 1 base at J, with 1 base in the middle. CDR3 region: CASSGNTEAFF. DNA for the CDR3: TGTGCCAGCAGCGGGAACACTGAAGCTTTCTTT.

In its sample, this clonotype is medium-sized. This rearrangement joins TRBV7-6 to TRBJ2-3, with D perhaps assigned TRBD1 or TRBD2 (6 bases each). From germline, CDR1 is SGHVS and CDR2 FNYEAQ. V lost 2 bases, J lost 3 bases, and 15 bases lay in between. The CDR3 is 16 amino acids. The CDR3 loop reads CASSLKVQGGTDTQYF. CDR3 nucleotides: TGTGCCAGCAGCTTAAAGGTACAGGGAGGAACAGATACGCAGTATTTT.

The chain couples TRBV2 to TRBJ1-2, with D unresolved. Between the trimmed V and J ends, which lost 2 bases and 8 bases, there was a span of 9 bases. This CDR3 spans 12 amino acids. The V gene's germline CDR1 is SNHLY and CDR2 FYNNEI. CDR3 sequence: CASSEQFYGYTF. The CDR3 coding sequence is TGTGCCAGCAGTGAACAGTTTTACGGCTACACCTTC.

Remarks on this clonotype: Since a much larger clone is just one base distant, this may be a read error. This chain joins TRBV7-9 and TRBJ2-7, with TRBD1 matching over 9 bases. V trimming: 6 bases; J trimming: 3 bases; junction bases outside the gene matches: 6. Germline V gene lookup returns CDR1 SEHNR and CDR2 FQNEAQ (reference sequence). The CDR3 contains 14 residues. CDR3 residues: CASSLGQGIYEQYF. DNA of the CDR3: TGTGCCAGCAGTTTGGGACAGGGTATCTACGAGCAGTACTTC. Complete variable domain (other parts from reference TRBV7-9 and TRBJ2-7): DTGVSQNPRHKITKRGQNVTFRCDPISEHNRLYWYRQTLGQGPEFLTYFQNEAQLEKSRLLSDRFSAERPKGSFSTLEIQRTEQGDSAMYLCASSLGQGIYEQYFGPGTRLTVT.

Only a few counts were recorded for this clonotype. Written as DNA, the CDR3 is TGCAGTGCTAGATTGGGAGATACGCAGTATTTT. The encoded protein is CSARLGDTQYF. V is TRBV20-1 and J is TRBJ2-3; D gene ambiguous. Deletions cut 2 bases from V and 5 bases from J, with 5 bases between. Germline-derived CDR1 and CDR2 are DFQATT and SNEGSKA (reference sequence). This CDR3 has 11 residues.

This clonotype appeared a few times. The chain joins TRBV4-2 to TRBJ2-1; TRBD1 matches at 7 bases. The CDR3 is 16 amino acids. The V segment lost 0 bases and the J segment 8 bases; nucleotides outside the gene matches: 10. Looked up from germline, CDR1 is LGHNA and CDR2 is YNFKEQ. The CDR3 bases are TGTGCCAGCAGCCAAGAAAGGGGGCTGCTCGGGGATGAGCAGTTCTTC. Protein: CASSQERGLLGDEQFF.

By share of the sample, this clonotype is medium-sized. J is TRBJ2-3 and V is TRBV7-3; 12 nucleotides agree with TRBD2. V shed 5 bases and J 1 base; nucleotides not matched to a gene: 4. CDR1 is SGHTA, CDR2 FQGTGA, per germline. The CDR3 extends over 16 amino acids. The CDR3 loop reads CASSTPSGGGTDTQYF. For the CDR3, the DNA is TGTGCCAGCAGCACCCCTAGCGGGGGGGGCACAGATACGCAGTATTTT.

In its sample, this clonotype was seen a few times. The V call is TRBV5-1, the J call TRBJ2-2; D gene uncertain. This CDR3 contains 15 residues. Looked up from germline, CDR1 is SGHRS and CDR2 is YFSETQ. Trimming took off 0 bases at V and 4 bases at J, with 10 bases between the two ends. CDR3 amino acids: CASSLAATFTGELFF. In DNA form, the CDR3 reads TGCGCCAGCAGCTTGGCGGCGACTTTCACCGGGGAGCTGTTTTTT.

This clonotype was seen ten or more times. The V gene is TRBV4-1, the J gene TRBJ2-3, with 7 bases lining up with TRBD2. Germline V gives CDR1 MGHRA, CDR2 YSYEKL. The CDR3 has 16 residues. V trimming: 0 bases; J trimming: 2 bases; junction bases outside the gene matches: 5. DNA for the CDR3: TGCGCCAGCAGCCAAGATCACAGCGGGGACACAGATACGCAGTATTTT. Translation: CASSQDHSGDTDTQYF.

This clonotype was recorded at least ten times. The genes are TRBV6-6 and TRBJ1-4, with TRBD1 as a possible D gene (5 bases). Looked up from germline, CDR1 is MNHNY and CDR2 is SVGAGI (reference sequence). The germline V and J ends were trimmed by 0 bases and 8 bases, with 16 bases remaining between them. The CDR3 length is 16 residues. CDR3 nucleotides: TGTGCCAGCAGTTACTCCCTGGGGGAGGGAGACGAAAAACTGTTTTTT. Translating gives CASSYSLGEGDEKLFF.

This clonotype has only a few counts. V usage is TRBV12-3 or TRBV12-4 and J usage is TRBJ2-2; 9 nucleotides line up with TRBD2. The CDR3 has 15 amino acids. J gave up 6 bases and V 7 bases, and 9 bases lay outside the gene matches. The DNA for the CDR3 is TGTGCCAGCACGCCGGGACTAGCAGGGTCCGGGGAGCTGTTTTTT. It yields the protein CASTPGLAGSGELFF.